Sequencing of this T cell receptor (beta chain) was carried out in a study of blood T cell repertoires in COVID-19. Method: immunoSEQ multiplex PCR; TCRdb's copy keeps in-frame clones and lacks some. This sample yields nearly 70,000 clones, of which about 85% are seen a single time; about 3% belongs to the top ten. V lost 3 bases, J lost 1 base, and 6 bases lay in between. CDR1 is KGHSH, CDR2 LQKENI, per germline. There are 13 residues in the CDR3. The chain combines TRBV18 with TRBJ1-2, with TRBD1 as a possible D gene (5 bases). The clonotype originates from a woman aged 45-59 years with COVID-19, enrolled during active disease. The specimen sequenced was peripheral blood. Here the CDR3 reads CASSPTVNYGYTF. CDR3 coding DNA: TGTGCCAGCTCACCGACAGTTAACTATGGCTACACCTTC.